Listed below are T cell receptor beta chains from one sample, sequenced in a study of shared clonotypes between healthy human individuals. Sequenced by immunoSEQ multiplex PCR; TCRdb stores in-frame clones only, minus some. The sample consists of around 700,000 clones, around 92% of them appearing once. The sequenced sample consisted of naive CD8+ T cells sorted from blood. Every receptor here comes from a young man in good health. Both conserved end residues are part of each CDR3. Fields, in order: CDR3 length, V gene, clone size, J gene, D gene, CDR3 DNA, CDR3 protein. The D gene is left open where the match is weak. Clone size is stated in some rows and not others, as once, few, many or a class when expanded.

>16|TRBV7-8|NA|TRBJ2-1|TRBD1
TGTGCCAGCAGCTATGGACAGGGGGCCCCCTACAATGAGCAGTTCTTC
CASSYGQGAPYNEQFF
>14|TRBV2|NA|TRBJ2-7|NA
TGTGCCAGCAGTGAGGGGCCTATTCCCTACGAGCAGTACTTC
CASSEGPIPYEQYF
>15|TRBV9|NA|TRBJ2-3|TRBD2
TGTGCCAGCAGCGGCGGGACTAGCGGCACAGATACGCAGTATTTT
CASSGGTSGTDTQYF
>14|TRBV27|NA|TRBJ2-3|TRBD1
TGTGCCAGCTCAGATGACAGGGGTTCATATACGCAGTATTTT
CASSDDRGSYTQYF
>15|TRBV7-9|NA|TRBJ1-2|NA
TGTGCCAGCAGCCTAGATCCTGTCCCTATTGGCGGCTACACCTTC
CASSLDPVPIGGYTF
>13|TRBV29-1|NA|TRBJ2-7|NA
TGCAGCGAAGACGGGACACTTGCGTCCCAGCAGTACTTC
CSEDGTLASQQYF
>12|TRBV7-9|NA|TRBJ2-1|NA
TGTGCCACCGCGGCTAGCTACAATGAGCAGTTCTTC
CATAASYNEQFF
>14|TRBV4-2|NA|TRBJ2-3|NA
TGTGCCAGCAGCCAAGCAAGGTCAGGAGATACGCAGTATTTT
CASSQARSGDTQYF
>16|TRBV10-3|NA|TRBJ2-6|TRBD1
TGTGCCATCAGTGGGACAGGGGAATCTGGGGCCAACGTCCTGACTTTC
CAISGTGESGANVLTF
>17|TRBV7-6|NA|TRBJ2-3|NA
TGTGCCAGCAGCTTCCTCTTGGCCGGGACCCTCACAGATACGCAGTATTTT
CASSFLLAGTLTDTQYF
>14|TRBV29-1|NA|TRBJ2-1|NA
TGCAGCGCTGGCCCCGGACGGGACTACAATGAGCAGTTCTTC
CSAGPGRDYNEQFF
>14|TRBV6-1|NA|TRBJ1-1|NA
TGTGCCAGCAGTGAACCGACTTCGAACACTGAAGCTTTCTTT
CASSEPTSNTEAFF
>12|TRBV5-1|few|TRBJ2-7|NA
TGCGCCAGCAGCCAGGACAGCTACGAGCAGTACTTC
CASSQDSYEQYF
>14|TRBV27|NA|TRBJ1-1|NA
TGTGCCAGCAGTTTATCCGAAGGGAACACTGAAGCTTTCTTT
CASSLSEGNTEAFF
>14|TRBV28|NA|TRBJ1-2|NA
TGTGCCAGCAGCAACCCAGGGGTAACTAATGGCTACACCTTC
CASSNPGVTNGYTF
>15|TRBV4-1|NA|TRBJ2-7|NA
TGCGCCAGCAGCCAAGCGACTAACGGGGCATACGAGCAGTACTTC
CASSQATNGAYEQYF
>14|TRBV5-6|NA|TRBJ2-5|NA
TGTGCCAGCAGCCGTAGACAGTATCAAGAGACCCAGTACTTC
CASSRRQYQETQYF
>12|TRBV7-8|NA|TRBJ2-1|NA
TGTGCCTGTGTGGGGTCGGGGAATGAGCAGTTCTTC
CACVGSGNEQFF
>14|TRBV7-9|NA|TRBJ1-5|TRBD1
TGTGCCAGCAGCTTTACAGGGGGCAATCAGCCCCAGCATTTT
CASSFTGGNQPQHF
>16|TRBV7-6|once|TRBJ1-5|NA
TGTGCCAGCAGCTTAGCGTTGGGCAGAGGCAATCAGCCCCAGCATTTT
CASSLALGRGNQPQHF
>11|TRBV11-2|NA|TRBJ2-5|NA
TGTGCCAGCAGCGAAAGAGAGACCCAGTACTTC
CASSERETQYF
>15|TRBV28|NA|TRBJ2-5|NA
TGTGCCAGCAGTCCGAGGACAGCACCCCAAGAGACCCAGTACTTC
CASSPRTAPQETQYF
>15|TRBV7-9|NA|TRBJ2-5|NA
TGTGCCAGCAGCTTAGTAGGCAGGGGTACGGAGACCCAGTACTTC
CASSLVGRGTETQYF
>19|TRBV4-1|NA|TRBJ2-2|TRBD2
TGCGCCAGCAGCCAAGAGGGACTAGCGGGAGGGCCGGTCACCGGGGAGCTGTTTTTT
CASSQEGLAGGPVTGELFF
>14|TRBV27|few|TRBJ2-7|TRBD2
TGTGCCAGCAGCCCTAGCGGGAGGATCGACGAGCAGTACTTC
CASSPSGRIDEQYF
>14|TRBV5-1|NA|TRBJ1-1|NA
TGCGCCAGCAGCTTGAGGCAGGGCAACACTGAAGCTTTCTTT
CASSLRQGNTEAFF
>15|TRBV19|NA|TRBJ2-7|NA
TGTGCCAGTAGTAGACTGACGGAATATCCCTACGAGCAGTACTTC
CASSRLTEYPYEQYF
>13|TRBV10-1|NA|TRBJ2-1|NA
TGCGCCAGCAGATCAGGGCCGTACAATGAGCAGTTCTTC
CASRSGPYNEQFF
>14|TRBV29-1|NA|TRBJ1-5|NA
TGCAGCGTGGTTCTAGGGGGGAGCAATCAGCCCCAGCATTTT
CSVVLGGSNQPQHF
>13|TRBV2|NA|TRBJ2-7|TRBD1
TGTGCCAGCAGGGGACAGGGGTCAAACGAGCAGTACTTC
CASRGQGSNEQYF
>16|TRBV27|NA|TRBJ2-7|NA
TGTGCCAGCAGTTTATCGGTAGGGGATTTTACGTTTGAGCAGTACTTC
CASSLSVGDFTFEQYF
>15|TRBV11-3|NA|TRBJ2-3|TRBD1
TGTGCCAGCAGCTACAGACAGGGCTTAATGGATACGCAGTATTTT
CASSYRQGLMDTQYF
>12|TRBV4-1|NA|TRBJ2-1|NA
TGCGCCAGCAGCCAGGGGGCGGGTGAGCAGTTCTTC
CASSQGAGEQFF
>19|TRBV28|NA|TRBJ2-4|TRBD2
TGTGCCAGCAGTCACCCGGGACTAGCGGAAAGGGGAGCCAAAAACATTCAGTACTTC
CASSHPGLAERGAKNIQYF
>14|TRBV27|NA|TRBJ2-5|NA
TGTGCCAGCAGCCACCGGGACAATTCGGAGACCCAGTACTTC
CASSHRDNSETQYF
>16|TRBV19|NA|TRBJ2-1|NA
TGTGCCAGTAGCCCCACAGGTTTCGGCTCCTACAATGAGCAGTTCTTC
CASSPTGFGSYNEQFF
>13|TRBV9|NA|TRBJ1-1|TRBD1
TGTGCCAGCAGCGCCCAGGGGGACACTGAAGCTTTCTTT
CASSAQGDTEAFF
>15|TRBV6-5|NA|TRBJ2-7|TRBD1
TGTGCCAGCAGTTACACCCGGGACAGGCCCTACGAGCAGTACTTC
CASSYTRDRPYEQYF
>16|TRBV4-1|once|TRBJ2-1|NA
TGCGCCAGCAGCCTTTTGATGGGGAGCCCGGACAATGAGCAGTTCTTC
CASSLLMGSPDNEQFF
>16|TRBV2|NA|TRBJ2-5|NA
TGTGCCAGCAGTGAACGAGAGGGGTGGGGTCAAGAGACCCAGTACTTC
CASSEREGWGQETQYF